This TCR beta chain originates from a study of beta chain features in type 1 diabetes listed by TCRdb under 2018. Some background on the complete study: Mean age, gender distribution, total cell number and subset yield did not differ between patients and healthy donors. Whereas all 30 or so donors provided naive and central memory subsets, regulatory and stem cell-like memory subsets were isolated from just 8 patients and about eight healthy donors. In the study, recently diagnosed type 1 diabetes patients and matched healthy donors were compared on the TCRB repertoires of their sorted circulating CD4+ T cell subsets. A total of roughly 98,000,000 sorted cells were examined across all samples, and a strong correlation was observed between cell number per subset and RNA yield. Study-wide findings and limitations: Because the HLA sub-analyses included only small numbers of individuals, any influence of HLA type on TCRB rearrangement was left unresolved. Naive, central memory and regulatory TCRB repertoires appeared to be more similar among patients than among healthy donors. PCR might favor shorter templates, but patient and control samples were amplified and corrected together, so any skew would affect both groups equally. At VDJ recombination sites, patients with type 1 diabetes made fewer insertions and deleted more nucleotides, a pattern implying thymic rearrangement abnormalities. In all four CD4+ subsets, TCRB CDR3 length was moderately but significantly shorter in type 1 diabetes patients. Because cDNA was sequenced instead of genomic DNA, highly expressing activated cells could be over-represented, though the groups showed no difference in activation or CD3 levels.

A single peripheral blood draw of 90 to 150 mL on average was collected from each donor into heparinised tubes. Naive, central memory, regulatory and stem cell-like memory CD4+ T cells were sorted on a BD FACSAria II using a panel including CD45RO, CCR7, CD25, CD127, CD95 and CD27. Purity was above 95% for every sorted population. PBMCs were isolated right away by Lymphoprep density gradient centrifugation and were stained directly, without culture. To minimize batch effects, samples were stained and sorted in pairs, one healthy donor with one patient per experiment. Details on this clone: What antigen it recognizes has not been identified. There are no base qualities to consult, and no much larger clone falls within one base.

The germline V gene supplies CDR1 MNHEY and CDR2 SVGAGI. Including cysteine and phenylalanine, the CDR3 has 16 amino acids. The read is trimmed to its CDR3 DNA, 48 bases read in frame from base 1. Unmatched junction bases come to 8, with V trimmed by 0 bases and J by 9 bases. The entire amount of isolated RNA was reverse transcribed using the High Capacity cDNA Reverse Transcription Kit, so the sequenced TCRB transcripts were expressed ones. Naive, central memory and regulatory T cell samples underwent deep immunoSEQ sequencing, averaging about 3.5 million total reads per sample. After sorted cells were lysed in RLT buffer, RNA was extracted with DNase-treated RNeasy Micro or Mini kits, with the choice depending on cell number. To prevent cross-contamination, each cell subset was processed individually, whereas patient and healthy donor samples were processed jointly. Using the immunoSEQ multiplex PCR, TCRB sequences were amplified from cDNA into 87-bp fragments spanning the CDR3 region. Amplicons were sequenced on the Illumina HiSeq platform. Regarding the original processing steps: Synthetic template baselines were used to correct PCR bias computationally, reads within Hamming distance 2 were collapsed, and singletons that could not be merged were discarded. Reads were aligned to IMGT to assign V, D and J genes, CDR3 length, and insertions or deletions at six rearrangement sites. Within each subset, clonotype counts were normalized to the number of sorted cells before true diversity and Gini coefficients were calculated with the tcR R package. The overlap coefficient, calculated on TCRB nucleotide sequences, was used to measure repertoire sharing. TCRdb took this table from immuneACCESS and kept in-frame rearrangements with V and J called. Such tables lack part of the clones; where checked against another copy, unresolved V genes explain under half of the gap, and the rest is unexplained. V and J calls and clone size follow that table, whereas D and trimming were derived from the DNA. This sample is represented by about 160,000 clones; roughly 8% of them were singletons. In total, the top ten clones hold roughly 0.46% of the sample.

Sequencing input: central memory CD4+ T cells from blood. The source is a man in his late teens or twenties with type 1 diabetes. The sequence joins TRBV6-5 to TRBJ2-1, with 10 bases in between that match TRBD2. CDR3 sequence: CASSYSGSGGAAEQFF. The DNA is TGTGCCAGCAGTTACTCGGGGAGCGGGGGGGCCGCTGAGCAGTTCTTC.